This note documents a single T cell receptor beta chain sequence. The V segment lost 0 bases and the J segment 4 bases; nucleotides outside the gene matches: 10. Germline V gives CDR1 SGHRS, CDR2 YFSETQ. This CDR3 spans 19 amino acids. The record originates from a study of blood T cell repertoires in COVID-19. In the study overall: T cells, B-cell-depleted T cells, or PBMCs supplied cDNA or gDNA.

Measured with immunoSEQ multiplex PCR; TCRdb has only the in-frame clones, and not every one. This table holds more than 250,000 clones, approximately 85% found once. The rearrangement links TRBV5-1 to TRBJ2-3; 14 bases map to TRBD2. The TCR sequence derives from a man in his forties or fifties with active or convalescent COVID-19. Sequences were obtained from peripheral blood. Here the CDR3 DNA reads TGCGCCAGCAGCTTGGCCAGAGGACTAGCGGGAGGTGGGGCAGATACGCAGTATTTT. Protein: CASSLARGLAGGGADTQYF.